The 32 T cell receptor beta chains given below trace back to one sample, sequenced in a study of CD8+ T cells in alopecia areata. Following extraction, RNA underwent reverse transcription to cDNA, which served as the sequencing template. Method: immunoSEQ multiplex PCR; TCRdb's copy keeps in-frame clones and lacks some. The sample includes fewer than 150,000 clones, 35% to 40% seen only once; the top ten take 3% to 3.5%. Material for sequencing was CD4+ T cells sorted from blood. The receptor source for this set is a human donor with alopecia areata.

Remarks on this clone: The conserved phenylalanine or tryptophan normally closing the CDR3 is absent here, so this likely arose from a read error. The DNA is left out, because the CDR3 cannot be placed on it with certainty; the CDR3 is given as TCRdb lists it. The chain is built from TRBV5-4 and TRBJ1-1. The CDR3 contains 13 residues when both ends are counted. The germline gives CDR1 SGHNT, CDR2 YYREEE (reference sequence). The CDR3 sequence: CASSQTPGREVLI.

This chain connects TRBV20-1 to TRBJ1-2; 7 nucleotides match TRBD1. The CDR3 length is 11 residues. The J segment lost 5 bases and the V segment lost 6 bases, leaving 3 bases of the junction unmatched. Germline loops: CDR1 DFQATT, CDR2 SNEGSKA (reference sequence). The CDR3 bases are TGCAGTGCGAGACAGGGATATGGCTACACCTTC. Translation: CSARQGYGYTF.

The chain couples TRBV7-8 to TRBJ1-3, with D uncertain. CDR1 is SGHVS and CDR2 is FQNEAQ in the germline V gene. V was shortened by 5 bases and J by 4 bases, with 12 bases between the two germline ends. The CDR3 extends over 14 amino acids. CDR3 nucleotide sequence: TGTGCCAGCAGCCCGGACCGCCGAGGAAACACCATATATTTT. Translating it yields CASSPDRRGNTIYF.

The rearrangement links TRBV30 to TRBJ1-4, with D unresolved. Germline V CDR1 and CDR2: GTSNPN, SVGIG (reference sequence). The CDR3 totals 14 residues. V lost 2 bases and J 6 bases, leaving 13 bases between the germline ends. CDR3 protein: CAWSTPRLYEKLFF. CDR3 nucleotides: TGTGCCTGGAGTACCCCGAGGCTTTATGAAAAACTGTTTTTT.

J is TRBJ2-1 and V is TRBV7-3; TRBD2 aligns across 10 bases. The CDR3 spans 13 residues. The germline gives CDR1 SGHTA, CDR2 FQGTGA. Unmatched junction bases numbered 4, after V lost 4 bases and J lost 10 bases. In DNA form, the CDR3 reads TGTGCCAGCAGCTCTCGGACTAGCGGCGAGCAGTTCTTC. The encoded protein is CASSSRTSGEQFF.

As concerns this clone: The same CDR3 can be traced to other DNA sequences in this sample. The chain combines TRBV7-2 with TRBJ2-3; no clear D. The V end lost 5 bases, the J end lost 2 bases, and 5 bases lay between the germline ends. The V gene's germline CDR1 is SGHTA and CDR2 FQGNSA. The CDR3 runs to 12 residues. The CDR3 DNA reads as TGTGCCAGCAGCCCGGACACAGATACGCAGTATTTT. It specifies CASSPDTDTQYF.

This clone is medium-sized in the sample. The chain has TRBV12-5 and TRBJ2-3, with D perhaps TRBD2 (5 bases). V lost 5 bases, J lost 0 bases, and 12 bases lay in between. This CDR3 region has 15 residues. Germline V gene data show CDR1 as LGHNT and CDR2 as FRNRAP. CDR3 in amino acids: CASGPREYSTDTQYF. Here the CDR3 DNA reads TGTGCTAGTGGTCCGAGGGAATATAGCACAGATACGCAGTATTTT. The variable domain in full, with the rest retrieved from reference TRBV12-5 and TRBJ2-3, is DARVTQTPRHKVTEMGQEVTMRCQPILGHNTVFWYRQTMMQGLELLAYFRNRAPLDDSGMPKDRFSAEMPDATLATLKIQPSEPRDSAVYFCASGPREYSTDTQYFGPGTRLTVL.

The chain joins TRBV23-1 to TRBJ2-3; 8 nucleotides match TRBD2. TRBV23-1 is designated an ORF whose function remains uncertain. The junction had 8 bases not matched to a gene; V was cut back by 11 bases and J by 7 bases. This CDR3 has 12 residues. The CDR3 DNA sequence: TGCGCCCCGGGGGGGCGGTTAAATACGCAGTATTTT. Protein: CAPGGRLNTQYF.

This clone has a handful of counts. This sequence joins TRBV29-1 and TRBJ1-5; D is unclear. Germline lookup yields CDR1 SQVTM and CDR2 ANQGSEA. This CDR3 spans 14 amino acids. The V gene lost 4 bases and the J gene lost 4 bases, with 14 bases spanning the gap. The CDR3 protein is CSVVETEQNQPQHF. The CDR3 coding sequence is TGCAGCGTTGTAGAGACGGAGCAGAATCAGCCCCAGCATTTT. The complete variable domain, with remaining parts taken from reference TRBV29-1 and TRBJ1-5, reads SAVISQKPSRDICQRGTSLTIQCQVDSQVTMMFWYRQQPGQSLTLIATANQGSEATYESGFVIDKFPISRPNLTFSTLTVSNMSPEDSSIYLCSVVETEQNQPQHFGDGTRLSIL.

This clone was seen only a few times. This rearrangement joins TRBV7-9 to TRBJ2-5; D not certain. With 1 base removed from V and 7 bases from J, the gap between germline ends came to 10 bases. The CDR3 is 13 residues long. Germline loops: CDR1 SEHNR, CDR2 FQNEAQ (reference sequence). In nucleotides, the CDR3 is TGTGCCAGCAGCTTAGGCCAGGACGGGACCCAGTACTTC. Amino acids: CASSLGQDGTQYF.

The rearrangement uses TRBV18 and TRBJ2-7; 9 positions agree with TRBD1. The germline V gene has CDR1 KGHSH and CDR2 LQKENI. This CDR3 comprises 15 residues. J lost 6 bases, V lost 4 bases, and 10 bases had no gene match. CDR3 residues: CASSLSGTGSVEQYF. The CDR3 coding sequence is TGTGCCAGCTCACTCTCCGGGACAGGGTCTGTCGAGCAGTACTTC.

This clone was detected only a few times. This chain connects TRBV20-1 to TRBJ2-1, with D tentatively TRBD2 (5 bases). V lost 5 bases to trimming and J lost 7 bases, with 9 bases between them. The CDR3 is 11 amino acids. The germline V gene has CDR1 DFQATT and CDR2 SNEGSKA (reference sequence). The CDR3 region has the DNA TGCAGTGCTCCGGACTTGAATGAGCAGTTCTTC. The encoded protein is CSAPDLNEQFF.

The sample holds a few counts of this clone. The CDR3 DNA sequence: TGTGCCAGTACAGGGGGCCTTGAAAAACTGTTTTTT. It yields the protein CASTGGLEKLFF. V usage is TRBV28 and J usage is TRBJ1-4, with 9 bases identical to TRBD1. Germline lookup yields CDR1 MDHEN and CDR2 SYDVKM. J was trimmed by 7 bases and V by 9 bases; bases with no gene match: 3. There are 12 residues in the CDR3.

This chain's CDR3 is CASTGTSGYEQFF. CDR3 DNA: TGTGCCAGCACCGGGACTAGCGGGTATGAGCAGTTCTTC. This rearrangement joins TRBV7-9 to TRBJ2-1; 12 bases are a match to TRBD2. The germline V gene encodes CDR1 SEHNR and CDR2 FQNEAQ (reference sequence). The CDR3 is 13 residues long. With 7 bases clipped from V and 8 bases from J, the junction kept 3 bases outside the gene matches.

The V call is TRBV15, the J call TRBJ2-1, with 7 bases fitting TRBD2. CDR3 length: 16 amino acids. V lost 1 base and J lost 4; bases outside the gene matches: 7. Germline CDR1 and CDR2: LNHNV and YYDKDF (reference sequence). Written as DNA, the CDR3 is TGTGCCACCAGCAGAGGGGCTAGCGGTTATTACAATGAGCAGTTCTTC. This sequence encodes CATSRGASGYYNEQFF.

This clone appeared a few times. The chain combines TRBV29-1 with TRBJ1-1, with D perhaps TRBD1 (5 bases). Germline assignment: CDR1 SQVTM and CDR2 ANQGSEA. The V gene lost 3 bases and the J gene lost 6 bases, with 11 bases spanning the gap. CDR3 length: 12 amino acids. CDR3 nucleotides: TGCAGCGTTGATAGGAACAGGCCTGAAGCTTTCTTT. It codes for CSVDRNRPEAFF.

The DNA for the CDR3 is TGCAGCGAATCAGGGGGGGGAGGCACAGATACGCAGTATTTT. This sequence encodes CSESGGGGTDTQYF. This sequence joins TRBV29-1 and TRBJ2-3; D tentatively reads TRBD1 or TRBD2 (7 bases each). Looked up from germline, CDR1 is SQVTM and CDR2 is ANQGSEA. The V gene lost 7 bases and the J gene lost 1 base, with 15 bases spanning the gap. CDR3 length: 14 amino acids.

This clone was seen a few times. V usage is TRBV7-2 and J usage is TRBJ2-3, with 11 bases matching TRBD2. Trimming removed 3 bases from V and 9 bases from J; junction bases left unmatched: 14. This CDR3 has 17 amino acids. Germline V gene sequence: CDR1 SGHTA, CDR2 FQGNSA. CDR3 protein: CASSFPRLAGPLRTQYF. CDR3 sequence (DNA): TGTGCCAGCAGCTTTCCGAGACTAGCGGGACCCCTGAGGACGCAGTATTTT.

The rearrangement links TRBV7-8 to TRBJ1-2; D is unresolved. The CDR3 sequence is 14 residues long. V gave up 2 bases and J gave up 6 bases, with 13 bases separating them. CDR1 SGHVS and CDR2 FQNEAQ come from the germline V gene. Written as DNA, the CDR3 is TGTGCCAGCAGCTTATTTCCGGGATCGGATGGCTACACCTTC. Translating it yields CASSLFPGSDGYTF.

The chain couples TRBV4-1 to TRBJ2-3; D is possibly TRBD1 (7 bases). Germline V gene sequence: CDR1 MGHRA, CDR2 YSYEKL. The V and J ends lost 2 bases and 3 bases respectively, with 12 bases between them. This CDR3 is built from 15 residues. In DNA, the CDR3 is TGCGCCAGCAGCCAAAGGGCAGGGGGGACAGATACGCAGTATTTT. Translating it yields CASSQRAGGTDTQYF.

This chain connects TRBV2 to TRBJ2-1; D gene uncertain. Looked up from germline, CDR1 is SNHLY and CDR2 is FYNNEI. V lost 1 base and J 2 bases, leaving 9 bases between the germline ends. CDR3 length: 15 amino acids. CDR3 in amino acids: CASSEGPHPYNEQFF. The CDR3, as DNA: TGTGCCAGCAGTGAAGGTCCTCATCCCTACAATGAGCAGTTCTTC.

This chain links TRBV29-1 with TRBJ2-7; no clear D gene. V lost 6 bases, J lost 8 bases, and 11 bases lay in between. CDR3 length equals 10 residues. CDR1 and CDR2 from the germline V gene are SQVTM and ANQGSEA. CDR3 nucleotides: TGCAGCGTCCTATATGAAAAGCAGTACTTC. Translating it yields CSVLYEKQYF.

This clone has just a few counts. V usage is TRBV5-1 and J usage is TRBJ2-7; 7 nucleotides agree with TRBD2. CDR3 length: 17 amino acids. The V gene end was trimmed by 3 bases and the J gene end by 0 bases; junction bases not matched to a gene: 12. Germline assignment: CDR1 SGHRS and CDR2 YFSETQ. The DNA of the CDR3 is TGCGCCAGCAGCTCCCGCACTAGCGCTCAAAGCTCCTACGAGCAGTACTTC. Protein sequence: CASSSRTSAQSSYEQYF.

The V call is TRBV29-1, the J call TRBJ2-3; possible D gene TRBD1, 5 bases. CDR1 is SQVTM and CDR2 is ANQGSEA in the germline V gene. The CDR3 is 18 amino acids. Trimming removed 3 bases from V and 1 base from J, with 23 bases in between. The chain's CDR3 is CSVESGHRTGVRTDTQYF. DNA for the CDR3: TGCAGCGTTGAGTCCGGACACCGGACCGGCGTCCGCACAGATACGCAGTATTTT.

This chain's CDR3 is CASSSTSNSHEQFF. The DNA of the CDR3 is TGTGCCAGCAGCTCGACTAGCAATTCACATGAGCAGTTCTTC. The chain combines TRBV27 with TRBJ2-1, with 7 bases matching TRBD2. With 6 bases clipped from V and 8 bases from J, the junction kept 10 bases outside the gene matches. CDR1 MNHEY and CDR2 SMNVEV come from the germline V gene (reference sequence). The CDR3 totals 14 residues.

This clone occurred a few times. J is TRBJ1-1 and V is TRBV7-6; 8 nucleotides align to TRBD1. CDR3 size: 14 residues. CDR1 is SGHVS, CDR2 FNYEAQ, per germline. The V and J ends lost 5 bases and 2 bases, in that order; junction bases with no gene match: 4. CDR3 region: CASSITGGNTEAFF. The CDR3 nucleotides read TGTGCCAGCAGCATAACAGGGGGTAACACTGAAGCTTTCTTT.

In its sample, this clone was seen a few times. The CDR3 bases are TGTGCCAGCAGTCCTCAACTCTGGACAGGCACAGATACGCAGTATTTT. Translating it yields CASSPQLWTGTDTQYF. This chain joins TRBV28 and TRBJ2-3, with a possible D match to TRBD1 (6 bases). The germline V gene has CDR1 MDHEN and CDR2 SYDVKM. There are 16 residues in the CDR3. V lost 5 bases and J lost 1, with 16 bases in between.

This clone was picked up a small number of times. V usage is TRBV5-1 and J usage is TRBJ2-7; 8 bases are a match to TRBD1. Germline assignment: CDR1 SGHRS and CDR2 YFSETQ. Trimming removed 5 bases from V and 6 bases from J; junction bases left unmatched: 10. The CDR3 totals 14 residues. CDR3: CASSLVRTGSEQYF. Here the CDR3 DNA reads TGCGCCAGCAGTCTCGTGAGGACAGGGTCCGAGCAGTACTTC.

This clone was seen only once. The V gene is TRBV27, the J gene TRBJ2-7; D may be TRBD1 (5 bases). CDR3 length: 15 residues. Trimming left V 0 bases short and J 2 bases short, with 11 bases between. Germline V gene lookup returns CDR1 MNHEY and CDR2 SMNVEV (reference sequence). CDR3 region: CASSLSVGLAYEQYF. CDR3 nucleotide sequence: TGTGCCAGCAGTTTATCGGTGGGGCTCGCCTACGAGCAGTACTTC.

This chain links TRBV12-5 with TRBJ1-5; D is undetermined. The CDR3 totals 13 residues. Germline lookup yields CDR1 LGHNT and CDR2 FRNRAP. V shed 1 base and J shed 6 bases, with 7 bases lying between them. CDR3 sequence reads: CASGLDLGQPQHF. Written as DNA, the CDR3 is TGTGCTAGTGGTTTGGATTTGGGTCAGCCCCAGCATTTT. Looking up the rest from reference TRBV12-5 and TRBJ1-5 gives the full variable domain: DARVTQTPRHKVTEMGQEVTMRCQPILGHNTVFWYRQTMMQGLELLAYFRNRAPLDDSGMPKDRFSAEMPDATLATLKIQPSEPRDSAVYFCASGLDLGQPQHFGDGTRLSIL.

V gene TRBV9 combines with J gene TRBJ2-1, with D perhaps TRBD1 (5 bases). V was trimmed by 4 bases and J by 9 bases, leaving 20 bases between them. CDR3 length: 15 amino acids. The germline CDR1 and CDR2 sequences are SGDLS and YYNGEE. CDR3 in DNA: TGTGCCAGCAGCCCCAAGTCCCCCCAGGGCACTGAGCAGTTCTTC. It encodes CASSPKSPQGTEQFF.

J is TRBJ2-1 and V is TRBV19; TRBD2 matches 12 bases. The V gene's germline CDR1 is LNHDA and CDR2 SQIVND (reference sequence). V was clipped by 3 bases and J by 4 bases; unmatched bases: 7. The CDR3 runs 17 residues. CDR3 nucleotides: TGTGCCAGTAGTATTTCAGGACTAGCGGGAAAGTACAATGAGCAGTTCTTC. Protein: CASSISGLAGKYNEQFF.